These 24 T cell receptor beta chains were all obtained from the same sample, sequenced in a study of CD4 T cells in relation to SARS-CoV-2 and coronaviruses. The data were produced by immunoSEQ multiplex PCR, yet TCRdb's version contains in-frame clones alone and is incomplete. The table includes about 59,000 clones, 70% to 90% detected once. CD4+ T cells from unexposed donors were obtained before the COVID-19 pandemic (2011-2018). Source material: memory CD4+ T cells from PBMCs. These receptors all stem from a human donor in good health.

This chain joins TRBV6-5 and TRBJ2-5; no firm D call. Germline CDR1 is MNHEY and CDR2 is SVGAGI. The CDR3 spans 14 residues. V lost 5 bases to trimming and J lost 0 bases, with 10 bases between them. The CDR3 nucleotides read TGTGCCAGCAGTCGGACCCTGAACCAAGAGACCCAGTACTTC. Its protein is CASSRTLNQETQYF.

The chain joins TRBV10-3 to TRBJ1-1, with TRBD1 as a possible D gene (6 bases). V was clipped by 10 bases and J by 1 base, with 13 bases between them. The CDR3 consists of 13 residues. The germline CDR1 and CDR2 sequences are ENHRY and SYGVKD. For the CDR3, the DNA is TGTGCCACAGGGGAGTCACCGAACACTGAAGCTTTCTTT. It encodes CATGESPNTEAFF.

This sequence joins TRBV4-1 and TRBJ2-1; D unresolved. The length of the CDR3 is 17 residues. Germline V gene data show CDR1 as MGHRA and CDR2 as YSYEKL. V shed 0 bases and J shed 1 base, with 13 bases lying between them. The CDR3 nucleotides read TGCGCCAGCAGCCAAGAGATGAAGAGTGCATCCTACAATGAGCAGTTCTTC. It yields the protein CASSQEMKSASYNEQFF.

J is TRBJ2-3 and V is TRBV5-1; 7 bases line up with TRBD1. After removal of 3 bases from V and 2 bases from J, the junction contained 9 bases not matched to a gene. This CDR3 comprises 16 residues. Germline-derived CDR1 and CDR2 are SGHRS and YFSETQ. The DNA for the CDR3 is TGCGCCAGCAGCTCACAGGGGCCCGGAGTCACAGATACGCAGTATTTT. Protein sequence: CASSSQGPGVTDTQYF.

The chain links TRBV5-1 to TRBJ1-2, with 12 bases fitting TRBD1. Trimming cost V 4 bases and J 7 bases; bases outside gene matches: 20. The germline CDR1 and CDR2 sequences are SGHRS and YFSETQ. The CDR3 is 19 residues long. As DNA, the CDR3 is TGCGCCAGCAGCCTGTCCGGGACAGGGGGCTCTCATGGAGGGAGTGGCTACACCTTC. This translates into CASSLSGTGGSHGGSGYTF.

The chain uses TRBV6-5 and TRBJ1-1; D is unresolved. Germline CDR1 MNHEY, CDR2 SVGAGI. The CDR3 is 13 residues long. Trimming took 5 bases from V and 0 from J, leaving 7 bases between them. The CDR3 reads CASSPRVNTEAFF. For the CDR3, the DNA is TGTGCCAGCAGTCCTCGCGTGAACACTGAAGCTTTCTTT.

By sample fraction, this clone is medium-sized (0.01 to 0.1%). Other DNA sequences in the same sample also yield this CDR3. This chain joins TRBV28 and TRBJ2-7; 12 bases match TRBD1. The CDR3 length is 16 residues. CDR1 and CDR2 (germline): MDHEN, SYDVKM. Trimming took 6 bases from V and 5 from J; bases not matched to a gene: 11. The DNA of the CDR3 is TGTGCCAGCAGCTTACCCCCGGGACAGGGGGCTAACGAGCAGTACTTC. The encoded protein is CASSLPPGQGANEQYF.

V and J are TRBV3-1 (or the pseudogene TRBV3-2) and TRBJ2-1; 8 bases match TRBD2. V lost 4 bases, J lost 4 bases, and 6 bases stayed unmatched. Germline V gene sequence: CDR1 LGHDT, CDR2 YNNKEL (reference sequence). There are 15 residues in the CDR3. The CDR3 coding sequence is TGTGCCAGCAGCCTCCGGACTAGCCGTTACAATGAGCAGTTCTTC. Translating gives CASSLRTSRYNEQFF.

This clone was seen only a few times. The genes are TRBV2 and TRBJ1-6, with 9 positions matching TRBD1. J was trimmed by 11 bases and V by 11 bases; bases with no gene match: 10. CDR1 is SNHLY and CDR2 is FYNNEI in the germline V gene. There are 13 residues in the CDR3. CDR3 sequence: CAVPGQGFAPLHF. The CDR3 coding sequence is TGTGCCGTTCCGGGACAGGGATTTGCACCCCTCCACTTT.

Notes on this clone: Other nucleotide sequences in the sample specify the same CDR3. This chain uses TRBV6-5 with TRBJ1-1, with TRBD1 as a possible D gene (5 bases). Between the trimmed V and J ends, which lost 6 bases and 1 base, there was a span of 12 bases. This CDR3 is 14 amino acids long. The germline V gene encodes CDR1 MNHEY and CDR2 SVGAGI. This chain's CDR3 is CASRRSQGNTEAFF. DNA of the CDR3: TGTGCCAGCAGAAGATCCCAGGGGAACACTGAAGCTTTCTTT.

This clone was seen a single time. The rearrangement links TRBV25-1 to TRBJ1-6, with D uncertain. The CDR3 contains 13 residues. V was cut by 2 bases and J by 10 bases, with 9 bases left in between. From germline, CDR1 is MGHDK and CDR2 SYGVNS. The CDR3 DNA reads TGTGCCAGCAGTGAACCCGGGCACTCACCCCTCCACTTT. This sequence encodes CASSEPGHSPLHF. The variable domain in full, with the rest retrieved from reference TRBV25-1 and TRBJ1-6, is EADIYQTPRYLVIGTGKKITLECSQTMGHDKMYWYQQDPGMELHLIHYSYGVNSTEKGDLSSESTVSRIRTEHFPLTLESARPSHTSQYLCASSEPGHSPLHFGNGTRLTVT.

The chain links TRBV11-2 to TRBJ2-7; D call uncertain. In germline, CDR1 is SGHAT, CDR2 FQNNGV. The CDR3 covers 13 residues. V was cut by 5 bases and J by 8 bases, with 16 bases left in between. In DNA, the CDR3 is TGTGCCAGCAGCCAGGACCGAACTCAGCAGCAGTACTTC. Translated, it gives CASSQDRTQQQYF.

This clone was found a few times. J is TRBJ1-5 and V is TRBV2, with a weak D call TRBD1 (5 bases). This CDR3 region has 15 residues. Germline CDR1 reads SNHLY; CDR2 reads FYNNEI. Trimming cost V 1 base and J 2 bases, with 9 bases left between them. This chain's CDR3 is CASSEGRAGNQPQHF. Here the CDR3 DNA reads TGTGCCAGCAGTGAAGGCAGGGCTGGCAATCAGCCCCAGCATTTT.

A few counts support this clone. The V gene is TRBV2, the J gene TRBJ2-5; no clear D gene. CDR1 and CDR2 from the germline V gene are SNHLY and FYNNEI. V was shortened by 6 bases and J by 5 bases, with 13 bases between the two germline ends. The CDR3 consists of 13 residues. CDR3 in amino acids: CASRAGPSETQYF. CDR3 DNA: TGTGCCAGCAGAGCCGGACCGAGCGAGACCCAGTACTTC.

Relative to its sample, this clone is medium-sized. The chain links TRBV6-1 to TRBJ1-1; D might be TRBD1 (5 bases). Deletions cut 9 bases from V and 1 base from J, with 9 bases between. Germline-derived CDR1 and CDR2 are MNHNS and SASEGT. The CDR3 length is 12 residues. The CDR3: CASRGQNTEAFF. Written as DNA, the CDR3 is TGTGCCAGTAGAGGACAGAACACTGAAGCTTTCTTT.

The V and J genes are TRBV28 and TRBJ2-7; D is possibly TRBD1 or TRBD2 (5 bases each). CDR1 is MDHEN and CDR2 is SYDVKM in the germline V gene. V was pared by 1 base and J by 3 bases, with 13 bases between. This CDR3 is 15 amino acids long. The DNA of the CDR3 is TGTGCCAGCAGTTTATCCAGGGAGCGGAGCTACGAGCAGTACTTC. Protein sequence: CASSLSRERSYEQYF.

The chain uses TRBV5-1 and TRBJ2-5; D could derive from TRBD1 or TRBD2 (5 bases each). The V and J ends lost 5 bases and 13 bases respectively, with 21 bases between them. The germline gives CDR1 SGHRS, CDR2 YFSETQ. There are 13 residues in the CDR3. CDR3 DNA: TGCGCCAGCAGTTCGGGGTCCACGGGACGGGGGTACTTC. As protein: CASSSGSTGRGYF.

The chain joins TRBV27 to TRBJ1-4; no reliable D call. The CDR3 is made up of 16 amino acids. Germline V CDR1 and CDR2: MNHEY, SMNVEV (reference sequence). V dropped 3 bases and J dropped 5 bases, with 16 bases sitting between them. CDR3 sequence reads: CASSFSLGRVNEKLFF. In DNA form, the CDR3 reads TGTGCCAGCAGTTTCAGCCTCGGACGGGTAAATGAAAAACTGTTTTTT. The full variable domain, with the rest looked up from reference TRBV27 and TRBJ1-4, is EAQVTQNPRYLITVTGKKLTVTCSQNMNHEYMSWYRQDPGLGLRQIYYSMNVEVTDKGDVPEGYKVSRKEKRNFPLILESPSPNQTSLYFCASSFSLGRVNEKLFFGSGTQLSVL.

The CDR3 loop reads CASNQDRGRRKTQYF. Written as DNA, the CDR3 is TGTGCCAGCAATCAAGACAGGGGGCGCCGGAAGACCCAGTACTTC. The rearrangement uses TRBV28 and TRBJ2-5, with TRBD1 matching 10 bases. Trimming cost V 7 bases and J 6 bases; bases outside gene matches: 11. The germline V gene encodes CDR1 MDHEN and CDR2 SYDVKM. The CDR3 runs to 15 residues.

V gene TRBV10-3 combines with J gene TRBJ2-5; no firm D call. V was clipped by 5 bases and J by 3 bases, with 4 bases between them. Germline V gene sequence: CDR1 ENHRY, CDR2 SYGVKD. The CDR3 is made up of 11 amino acids. The CDR3 region is CAISSKETQYF. CDR3 DNA sequence: TGTGCCATCAGTTCCAAAGAGACCCAGTACTTC.

The chain combines TRBV2 with TRBJ2-1; D is uncertain. Germline V gives CDR1 SNHLY, CDR2 FYNNEI. The V gene lost 6 bases and the J gene lost 0 bases, with 6 bases spanning the gap. This CDR3 has 13 residues. This CDR3 is CASRFSSYNEQFF. CDR3 bases: TGTGCCAGCAGGTTTAGCTCCTACAATGAGCAGTTCTTC.

The chain carries TRBV28 and TRBJ1-4, with a tentative D call TRBD1 (6 bases). Trimming shortened V by 3 bases and J by 2 bases, and 13 bases separated the two germline ends. The CDR3 is made up of 16 amino acids. Looked up from germline, CDR1 is MDHEN and CDR2 is SYDVKM. CDR3 nucleotide sequence: TGTGCCAGCAGTTTTCAGGGTAGGGGGACTAATGAAAAACTGTTTTTT. It translates to CASSFQGRGTNEKLFF.

The rearrangement links TRBV9 to TRBJ1-2; 9 bases line up with TRBD1. The V and J ends lost 4 bases and 1 base, in that order; junction bases with no gene match: 11. CDR3 length: 17 residues. Germline V gives CDR1 SGDLS, CDR2 YYNGEE. The chain's CDR3 is CASSLGTGRAGNYGYTF. The DNA for the CDR3 is TGTGCCAGCAGCCTAGGGACAGGGAGGGCGGGTAACTATGGCTACACCTTC. Together with reference TRBV9 and TRBJ1-2, the CDR3 gives the full variable domain: DSGVTQTPKHLITATGQRVTLRCSPRSGDLSVYWYQQSLDQGLQFLIQYYNGEERAKGNILERFSAQQFPDLHSELNLSSLELGDSALYFCASSLGTGRAGNYGYTFGSGTRLTVV.

DNA of the CDR3: TGTGCCAGCAGTTTAGGCGGCAGGGGTGGCGAGCAGTACTTC. Translation gives CASSLGGRGGEQYF. The rearrangement joins TRBV27 to TRBJ2-7; perhaps TRBD1 as D (6 bases). V lost 2 bases and J lost 6, with 14 bases in between. The CDR3 contains 14 residues. The germline CDR1 and CDR2 sequences are MNHEY and SMNVEV (reference sequence).